Each of the 5 T cell receptor beta chains below was sequenced from the same sample in a study of blood T cell repertoires in COVID-19. Method: immunoSEQ multiplex PCR; TCRdb's copy keeps in-frame clones and lacks some. The sample holds over 200,000 clones, roughly nine tenths seen once. The sequenced sample consisted of peripheral blood. The source of these receptors is a man in his 60s with COVID-19, enrolled during active disease.

This chain uses TRBV6-5 with TRBJ1-4; 10 positions agree with TRBD1. Trimming cost V 6 bases and J 4 bases; bases outside gene matches: 5. CDR3 size: 15 residues. The V gene's germline CDR1 is MNHEY and CDR2 SVGAGI. CDR3 sequence reads: CASRRGTGVNEKLFF. CDR3 nucleotides: TGTGCCAGCAGGCGCGGGACAGGGGTTAATGAAAAACTGTTTTTT.

On this clone: The sample holds other DNA sequences that translate to the same CDR3. The CDR3 nucleotides are TGCAGCGTTGAGACAGGGGCTGGAAACACCATATATTTT. It yields the protein CSVETGAGNTIYF. The chain is built from TRBV29-1 and TRBJ1-3, with 8 bases aligning to TRBD1. This CDR3 region has 13 residues. V shed 3 bases and J 2 bases; nucleotides not matched to a gene: 0. From germline, CDR1 is SQVTM and CDR2 ANQGSEA.

The V and J genes are TRBV10-3 and TRBJ2-1; TRBD2 is a possible D gene (6 bases). CDR1 and CDR2 from the germline V gene are ENHRY and SYGVKD. CDR3 length: 19 residues. Deletions cut 1 base from V and 2 bases from J, with 21 bases between. The CDR3 spells CAISEFPSGGKGTYNEQFF. Here the CDR3 DNA reads TGTGCCATCAGTGAGTTCCCTTCTGGCGGGAAAGGAACCTACAATGAGCAGTTCTTC.

The rearrangement joins TRBV30 to TRBJ2-3; perhaps TRBD1 as D (5 bases). This CDR3 comprises 12 residues. The germline CDR1 and CDR2 sequences are GTSNPN and SVGIG (reference sequence). V lost 5 bases, J lost 3 bases, and 9 bases lay in between. This CDR3 reads CAWGYRTDTQYF. In nucleotides, the CDR3 is TGTGCCTGGGGTTACAGGACAGATACGCAGTATTTT.

The J gene is TRBJ2-1, the V gene TRBV10-3, with D maybe TRBD1 (6 bases). The CDR3 is 11 amino acids. V was shortened by 9 bases and J by 8 bases, with 11 bases between the two germline ends. Germline V gene lookup returns CDR1 ENHRY and CDR2 SYGVKD. In DNA form, the CDR3 reads TGTGCCATGGCAGCAGGGGATGAGCAGTTCTTC. Translating it yields CAMAAGDEQFF.